The 25 T cell receptor beta chains given below trace back to one sample, sequenced in a study of blood T cell repertoires in COVID-19. The repertoire was sequenced with immunoSEQ multiplex PCR; TCRdb's copy has only in-frame clones and lacks some. Here the sample spans hundreds of thousands of clones, around 89% being singletons. Sequencing was performed on PBMCs or T cells enriched from blood (not recorded which). The receptors stem from a woman in her thirties or forties who had recovered from COVID-19.

This clone has just a few counts. The same CDR3 also results from other DNA sequences found in this sample. The chain couples TRBV12-3 or TRBV12-4 to TRBJ1-2; 7 positions match TRBD1. This CDR3 is 12 amino acids long. After removal of 3 bases from V and 8 bases from J, the junction contained 3 bases not matched to a gene. The CDR3 loop is CASSLTGNGYTF. CDR3 nucleotide sequence: TGTGCCAGCAGTTTGACAGGGAACGGCTACACCTTC.

This sequence joins TRBV7-2 and TRBJ1-2, with D unclear. Germline loops: CDR1 SGHTA, CDR2 FQGNSA. Trimming took off 1 base at V and 8 bases at J, with 11 bases between the two ends. CDR3 length: 13 amino acids. CDR3 in DNA: TGTGCCAGCAGCTTAGATTTTTTATTGGGCTACACCTTC. Encoded protein: CASSLDFLLGYTF.

This clone was counted once. The V gene is TRBV30, the J gene TRBJ2-4; TRBD2 might be the D (7 bases). The CDR3 consists of 15 residues. The germline gives CDR1 GTSNPN, CDR2 SVGIG (reference sequence). V was shortened by 1 base and J by 3 bases, with 13 bases between the two germline ends. The CDR3 here is CAWSEGGAGKNIQYF. CDR3 bases: TGTGCCTGGAGTGAGGGGGGGGCTGGCAAAAACATTCAGTACTTC.

This chain uses TRBV19 with TRBJ1-5; D unclear. V shed 7 bases and J shed 2 bases, with 12 bases lying between them. This CDR3 is built from 14 residues. Germline values: CDR1 LNHDA, CDR2 SQIVND (reference sequence). CDR3 DNA sequence: TGTGCCAGTAAAGTCGGCCGGGGCAATCAGCCCCAGCATTTT. Its translation: CASKVGRGNQPQHF. Based on the CDR3 plus reference TRBV19 and TRBJ1-5, the full variable domain is DGGITQSPKYLFRKEGQNVTLSCEQNLNHDAMYWYRQDPGQGLRLIYYSQIVNDFQKGDIAEGYSVSREKKESFPLTVTSAQKNPTAFYLCASKVGRGNQPQHFGDGTRLSIL.

This clone was recorded a few times. The J gene is TRBJ2-5, the V gene TRBV5-1, with 8 bases that match TRBD2. Germline V gene sequence: CDR1 SGHRS, CDR2 YFSETQ. V shed 5 bases and J 2 bases; nucleotides not matched to a gene: 2. This CDR3 region has 13 residues. The CDR3 reads CASSIAGQETQYF. The CDR3 coding sequence is TGCGCCAGCAGTATAGCGGGGCAAGAGACCCAGTACTTC.

The V gene is TRBV2, the J gene TRBJ1-4; 9 nucleotides agree with TRBD1. The CDR3 is made up of 15 amino acids. From germline, CDR1 is SNHLY and CDR2 FYNNEI. Losses at the gene ends were 5 bases for V and 8 bases for J; bases not matched to a gene: 9. The CDR3, as DNA: TGTGCCAGCAGTCCTACGGACAGGGGTGGCGAAAAACTGTTTTTT. It is translated as CASSPTDRGGEKLFF.

This chain uses TRBV19 with TRBJ1-1, with 7 bases that match TRBD1. The CDR3 extends over 13 amino acids. J lost 5 bases, V lost 6 bases, and 6 bases had no gene match. CDR1 and CDR2 (germline): LNHDA, SQIVND (reference sequence). As DNA, the CDR3 is TGTGCCAGTAGCAGTACAGGGGATACTGAAGCTTTCTTT. Protein product: CASSSTGDTEAFF.

The chain employs TRBV4-1 and TRBJ2-5, with 7 positions matching TRBD2. Germline V gene data show CDR1 as MGHRA and CDR2 as YSYEKL. The CDR3 is 15 amino acids. J was trimmed by 5 bases and V by 0 bases; bases with no gene match: 6. The CDR3 loop is CASSQDWGGWETQYF. The CDR3 DNA reads as TGCGCCAGCAGCCAAGATTGGGGGGGTTGGGAGACCCAGTACTTC.

CDR3 in amino acids: CASSQDRAAGGGYTF. The CDR3 nucleotides read TGCGCCAGCAGCCAAGATAGGGCGGCAGGGGGTGGCTACACCTTC. The rearrangement links TRBV4-3 to TRBJ1-2; TRBD1 aligns across 7 bases. V lost 0 bases and J lost 7; bases outside the gene matches: 8. Germline V gene sequence: CDR1 LGHNA, CDR2 YSLEER. This CDR3 is built from 15 residues.

In its sample, this clone was seen a few times. The J gene is TRBJ1-5, the V gene TRBV4-3; D call uncertain. This CDR3 comprises 15 residues. Trimming shortened V by 0 bases and J by 1 base, and 7 bases separated the two germline ends. Germline V gives CDR1 LGHNA, CDR2 YSLEER. As DNA, the CDR3 is TGCGCCAGCAGCCAAGATTTATTCAGCAATCAGCCCCAGCATTTT. Its protein product is CASSQDLFSNQPQHF.

V and J are TRBV27 and TRBJ1-2; 9 bases are shared with TRBD1. This CDR3 comprises 13 residues. Germline CDR1 reads MNHEY; CDR2 reads SMNVEV (reference sequence). After removal of 3 bases from V and 8 bases from J, the junction contained 4 bases not matched to a gene. The DNA of the CDR3 is TGTGCCAGCAGTTTGGACAGGGGTAAAGGCTACACCTTC. As protein: CASSLDRGKGYTF.

The chain joins TRBV3-1 (or the pseudogene TRBV3-2) to TRBJ1-2, with 8 bases fitting TRBD1. Trimming cost V 1 base and J 8 bases; bases outside gene matches: 9. The CDR3 is 15 amino acids. The germline CDR1 and CDR2 sequences are LGHDT and YNNKEL (reference sequence). The CDR3, as DNA: TGTGCCAGCAGCCAAGGATGGGACAGGCGCGAGGGCTACACCTTC. It is translated as CASSQGWDRREGYTF.

This chain joins TRBV4-1 and TRBJ2-7, with D possibly being TRBD2 (5 bases). The CDR3 has 14 residues. Trimming cost V 1 base and J 1 base, with 8 bases left between them. CDR1 is MGHRA, CDR2 YSYEKL, per germline. The CDR3 reads CASSQARGSYEQYF. CDR3 nucleotide sequence: TGCGCCAGCAGCCAAGCGCGCGGGTCCTACGAGCAGTACTTC.

The chain recombines TRBV5-4 with TRBJ2-5; D is ambiguous. The CDR3 length is 14 residues. CDR1 SGHNT and CDR2 YYREEE come from the germline V gene (reference sequence). V was cut by 2 bases and J by 2 bases, with 10 bases left in between. CDR3 sequence: CASSFPGRQETQYF. The DNA of the CDR3 is TGTGCCAGCAGCTTTCCAGGTCGGCAAGAGACCCAGTACTTC.

This clone appeared once. This chain joins TRBV19 and TRBJ2-7; 8 nucleotides agree with TRBD1. V lost 1 base and J lost 4; bases outside the gene matches: 6. This CDR3 is built from 15 residues. In germline, CDR1 is LNHDA, CDR2 SQIVND (reference sequence). The CDR3 spells CASSIAGGLRYEQYF. In nucleotides, the CDR3 is TGTGCCAGTAGTATAGCAGGGGGCCTCCGGTACGAGCAGTACTTC.

The V and J genes are TRBV25-1 and TRBJ1-4; 9 nucleotides align to TRBD1. CDR1 and CDR2 (germline): MGHDK, SYGVNS. The CDR3 extends over 15 amino acids. J gave up 8 bases and V 1 base, and 5 bases lay outside the gene matches. The CDR3 region is CASSESGQGHEKLFF. The CDR3 nucleotides are TGTGCCAGCAGTGAATCGGGACAGGGTCACGAAAAACTGTTTTTT.

The rearrangement joins TRBV29-1 to TRBJ2-5; a weak D match, TRBD1 (5 bases). Trimming pared 3 bases from V and 4 bases from J, leaving 15 bases between. The CDR3 is 14 amino acids. Per germline, CDR1 SQVTM and CDR2 ANQGSEA. CDR3 sequence (DNA): TGCAGCGTTGACCCCCTAGGGGTCGGAGAGACCCAGTACTTC. Amino acid sequence: CSVDPLGVGETQYF.

In its sample, this clone was seen once. This chain uses TRBV7-3 with TRBJ2-1; D unresolved. The CDR3 runs to 13 residues. In germline, CDR1 is SGHTA, CDR2 FQGTGA. Trimming removed 4 bases at V and 8 bases at J, with 12 bases between. CDR3 residues: CASSSPLVDEQFF. As DNA, the CDR3 is TGTGCCAGCAGCTCCCCCCTAGTCGATGAGCAGTTCTTC.

The J gene is TRBJ1-2, the V gene TRBV27, with 7 bases aligning to TRBD1. V dropped 3 bases and J dropped 8; count of bases not matched to a gene: 9. There are 14 residues in the CDR3. CDR1 and CDR2 from the germline V gene are MNHEY and SMNVEV (reference sequence). This CDR3 is CASSLDRDRRGYTF. For the CDR3, the DNA is TGTGCCAGCAGTTTGGACCGGGACAGAAGGGGCTACACCTTC.

This sequence joins TRBV10-2 and TRBJ1-3; D is uncertain. Germline lookup yields CDR1 WSHSY and CDR2 SAAADI. The CDR3 covers 15 residues. V lost 6 bases and J lost 0, with 12 bases in between. This chain's CDR3 is CASSPGSSSGNTIYF. CDR3 coding DNA: TGCGCCAGCAGCCCCGGGAGCTCCTCTGGAAACACCATATATTTT.

This clone was picked up one time. This sequence joins TRBV6-2 or TRBV6-3 and TRBJ1-5, with 10 bases fitting TRBD1. CDR1 MNHEY and CDR2 SVGEGT come from the germline V gene. V gave up 4 bases and J gave up 1 base; unmatched junction bases: 1. The CDR3 consists of 15 residues. CDR3 nucleotide sequence: TGTGCCAGCAGTTGGGGACAGGGGAGCAATCAGCCCCAGCATTTT. Translating gives CASSWGQGSNQPQHF.

The gene calls are TRBV10-3 and TRBJ1-1, with TRBD1 identical over 7 bases. V trimming: 0 bases; J trimming: 7 bases; junction bases outside the gene matches: 11. This CDR3 is built from 16 residues. Germline V lookup: CDR1 ENHRY, CDR2 SYGVKD. Here the CDR3 DNA reads TGTGCCATCAGTGAGTCGACGACAGGGAAAATGGATGAAGCTTTCTTT. This sequence encodes CAISESTTGKMDEAFF.

The chain is built from TRBV7-3 and TRBJ1-2; D not resolved. This CDR3 is 13 amino acids long. The V gene's germline CDR1 is SGHTA and CDR2 FQGTGA. Trimming left V 1 base short and J 8 bases short, with 11 bases between. The CDR3 loop reads CASSLNGVRGYTF. DNA for the CDR3: TGTGCCAGCAGCTTAAACGGGGTGCGGGGCTACACCTTC.

Only a few counts were recorded for this clone. The chain uses TRBV11-3 and TRBJ2-7; weak D call: TRBD2 (6 bases). Germline CDR1 is SGHNT and CDR2 is YENEEA. The CDR3 has 15 amino acids. V lost 1 base and J lost 0, with 10 bases in between. CDR3 coding DNA: TGTGCCAGCAGCTTAGCGGGGGATACCTCCTACGAGCAGTACTTC. As protein: CASSLAGDTSYEQYF.

The chain is built from TRBV3-1 (or the pseudogene TRBV3-2) and TRBJ1-2; D uncertain. CDR1 is LGHDT, CDR2 YNNKEL, per germline (reference sequence). V gave up 0 bases and J gave up 2 bases, with 7 bases separating them. CDR3 length equals 14 residues. The CDR3: CASSQESGNYGYTF. The CDR3 DNA reads TGTGCCAGCAGCCAAGAATCGGGGAACTATGGCTACACCTTC.